One and the same sample provided the 22 T cell receptor beta chains below, sequenced in a study of OX40 agonist ivuxolimab in advanced cancers. The method was immunoSEQ multiplex PCR; TCRdb's version includes in-frame clones alone and lacks a portion of them. The data hold about 90,000 clones, with about 90% observed a single time. Source: CD4+ or CD8+ T cells sorted from blood, taken in a trial of the OX40 agonist ivuxolimab. The origin of the receptors is an adult with an advanced solid tumor such as melanoma, head and neck, liver or kidney cancer.

This sequence joins TRBV19 and TRBJ1-1, with 9 bases identical to TRBD1. The CDR3 consists of 17 residues. Germline assignment: CDR1 LNHDA and CDR2 SQIVND (reference sequence). The J segment lost 4 bases and the V segment lost 7 bases, leaving 16 bases of the junction unmatched. The CDR3 protein is CASTDRVQGARGTEAFF. CDR3 sequence (DNA): TGTGCCAGTACTGATAGGGTACAGGGGGCGCGAGGCACTGAAGCTTTCTTT.

This clone turned up a few times. This chain joins TRBV15 and TRBJ1-4; D is unclear. CDR3 length: 13 residues. V lost 5 bases to trimming and J lost 7 bases, with 11 bases between them. Germline assignment: CDR1 LNHNV and CDR2 YYDKDF (reference sequence). The CDR3 DNA sequence: TGTGCCACCAGCGGACTAGCGGGTGAAAAACTGTTTTTT. It yields the protein CATSGLAGEKLFF. The full variable domain, in which reference TRBV15 and TRBJ1-4 provide the parts outside the CDR3, is DAMVIQNPRYQVTQFGKPVTLSCSQTLNHNVMYWYQQKSSQAPKLLFHYYDKDFNNEADTPDNFQSRRPNTSFCFLDIRSPGLGDTAMYLCATSGLAGEKLFFGSGTQLSVL.

The chain has TRBV5-1 and TRBJ2-5; D is ambiguous. CDR3 length: 13 amino acids. Trimming shortened V by 5 bases and J by 3 bases, and 11 bases separated the two germline ends. CDR1 and CDR2 (germline): SGHRS, YFSETQ. This CDR3 is CASSALDKETQYF. CDR3 DNA: TGCGCCAGCAGTGCGCTAGACAAAGAGACCCAGTACTTC.

The CDR3 nucleotides read TGCGCCAGCAGCTTGGGGAGGGTTCATCCAGATACGCAGTATTTT. Protein: CASSLGRVHPDTQYF. The chain employs TRBV5-1 and TRBJ2-3; D possibly corresponds to TRBD2 (6 bases). The CDR3 loop spans 15 amino acids. With 0 bases removed from V and 4 bases from J, the gap between germline ends came to 12 bases. Germline V gene sequence: CDR1 SGHRS, CDR2 YFSETQ.

The chain combines TRBV28 with TRBJ2-7, with 10 positions matching TRBD1. Germline trimming cut 7 bases from V and 3 bases from J; bases unmatched to any gene: 6. The CDR3 spans 14 residues. Germline V gene data show CDR1 as MDHEN and CDR2 as SYDVKM. CDR3 DNA sequence: TGTGCCAGCAAGGGGACAGGGGATTTCTACGAGCAGTACTTC. Its protein is CASKGTGDFYEQYF. Full variable domain (outside the CDR3, taken from reference TRBV28 and TRBJ2-7): DVKVTQSSRYLVKRTGEKVFLECVQDMDHENMFWYRQDPGLGLRLIYFSYDVKMKEKGDIPEGYSVSREKKERFSLILESASTNQTSMYLCASKGTGDFYEQYFGPGTRLTVT.

The V call is TRBV5-1, the J call TRBJ2-3; tentatively, D is TRBD2 (5 bases). Trimming pared 1 base from V and 2 bases from J, leaving 8 bases between. The V gene's germline CDR1 is SGHRS and CDR2 YFSETQ. CDR3 length equals 14 residues. CDR3 DNA sequence: TGCGCCAGCAGCTTGTCTAGCCTCACAGATACGCAGTATTTT. This encodes CASSLSSLTDTQYF.

The genes are TRBV7-9 and TRBJ2-7; no firm D call. The germline V and J ends were trimmed by 3 bases and 1 base, with 7 bases remaining between them. The CDR3 totals 13 residues. CDR1 and CDR2 (germline): SEHNR, FQNEAQ (reference sequence). CDR3 nucleotide sequence: TGTGCCAGCAGCTTTGCCTCTTCCTACGAGCAGTACTTC. It translates to CASSFASSYEQYF.

V is TRBV5-4 and J is TRBJ2-7, with 11 bases matching TRBD2. CDR3 length: 14 amino acids. Germline CDR1 SGHNT, CDR2 YYREEE (reference sequence). Trimming at V came to 6 bases and at J to 7 bases, leaving 9 bases not matched to a gene. The CDR3 DNA sequence: TGTGCCAGCACACGGGGGACTAGCGGTGGGGAGCAGTACTTC. Protein: CASTRGTSGGEQYF.

Details on this clone: Other DNA sequences in the sample encode the same CDR3. The CDR3 DNA reads as TGTGCCAGCAGCCTCGGGAGCGGGTCCTACAATGAGCAGTTCTTC. It is translated as CASSLGSGSYNEQFF. The V and J genes are TRBV7-2 and TRBJ2-1, with D perhaps TRBD2 (6 bases). Germline CDR1 reads SGHTA; CDR2 reads FQGNSA. V lost 5 bases and J lost 1, with 12 bases in between. The CDR3 has 15 amino acids.

The chain uses TRBV5-1 and TRBJ1-1, with D tentatively TRBD1 (5 bases). Germline V gene lookup returns CDR1 SGHRS and CDR2 YFSETQ. The V end was cut by 0 bases, the J end by 0 bases, with 9 bases between. The CDR3 totals 15 residues. The CDR3 sequence is CASSLARQLNTEAFF. DNA for the CDR3: TGCGCCAGCAGCTTGGCTAGACAGTTGAACACTGAAGCTTTCTTT.

The chain combines TRBV28 with TRBJ2-5, with a possible D match to TRBD2 (5 bases). Trimming took off 8 bases at V and 5 bases at J, with 15 bases between the two ends. Germline CDR1 reads MDHEN; CDR2 reads SYDVKM. The CDR3 is 13 amino acids. CDR3 region: CASEELAGETQYF. In nucleotides, the CDR3 is TGTGCCAGCGAGGAGCTAGCCGGGGAGACCCAGTACTTC.

This clone was recorded only once. This chain's CDR3 is CASSPPGAGSPRLYEQYF. CDR3 coding DNA: TGTGCCAGCAGCCCCCCGGGGGCTGGATCCCCCCGCCTTTACGAGCAGTACTTC. The chain carries TRBV28 and TRBJ2-7, with D perhaps given as TRBD1 or TRBD2 (6 bases each). The V and J ends lost 6 bases and 4 bases respectively, with 28 bases between them. Germline V CDR1 and CDR2: MDHEN, SYDVKM. The CDR3 is 18 residues long.

The chain couples TRBV4-1 to TRBJ2-2; 14 positions match TRBD2. The CDR3 has 16 amino acids. The germline V gene has CDR1 MGHRA and CDR2 YSYEKL. J was trimmed by 7 bases and V by 3 bases; bases with no gene match: 4. CDR3 nucleotide sequence: TGCGCCAGCAGCCAGGGACTAGCGGGAGCCCACGGGGAGCTGTTTTTT. It translates to CASSQGLAGAHGELFF.

This clone was found a few times. This rearrangement joins TRBV30 to TRBJ2-7; 8 nucleotides match TRBD2. V lost 7 bases to trimming and J lost 3 bases; unmatched junction nucleotides: 8. Germline assignment: CDR1 GTSNPN and CDR2 SVGIG (reference sequence). CDR3 size: 13 residues. CDR3: CASKVAGNYEQYF. In nucleotides, the CDR3 is TGTGCCTCGAAGGTAGCGGGGAACTACGAGCAGTACTTC.

This sequence joins TRBV14 and TRBJ2-2, with a possible D match to TRBD2 (6 bases). Germline CDR1 and CDR2: SGHDN and FVKESK. The CDR3 loop spans 19 amino acids. With 0 bases removed from V and 6 bases from J, the gap between germline ends came to 23 bases. CDR3 in amino acids: CASSQEGNAGKPNPGELFF. For the CDR3, the DNA is TGTGCCAGCAGCCAAGAAGGAAACGCGGGAAAACCTAATCCCGGGGAGCTGTTTTTT.

This rearrangement joins TRBV7-2 to TRBJ2-2, with 8 bases fitting TRBD2. The CDR3 sequence is 14 residues long. CDR1 SGHTA and CDR2 FQGNSA come from the germline V gene. The junction had 3 bases not matched to a gene; V was cut back by 3 bases and J by 6 bases. The CDR3 sequence: CASSFGLAPGELFF. The DNA for the CDR3 is TGTGCCAGCAGCTTCGGACTAGCCCCCGGGGAGCTGTTTTTT.

The chain recombines TRBV5-1 with TRBJ2-5, with 7 bases that match TRBD1. The CDR3 loop spans 15 amino acids. Germline V gene data show CDR1 as SGHRS and CDR2 as YFSETQ. With 2 bases clipped from V and 2 bases from J, the junction kept 6 bases outside the gene matches. The CDR3 loop is CASSLHRGYQETQYF. The CDR3 bases are TGCGCCAGCAGCTTACACAGGGGATATCAAGAGACCCAGTACTTC.

In this sample, this clone turned up a few times. The genes are TRBV28 and TRBJ2-5; D call uncertain. Trimming took off 8 bases at V and 0 bases at J, with 10 bases between the two ends. CDR1 and CDR2 from the germline V gene are MDHEN and SYDVKM. There are 13 residues in the CDR3. In nucleotides, the CDR3 is TGTGCCAGCGGACCAGTGTACCAAGAGACCCAGTACTTC. Its protein product is CASGPVYQETQYF.

In its sample, this clone was seen once. This chain links TRBV7-2 with TRBJ1-1; a possible D gene is TRBD1 (5 bases). The germline V and J ends were trimmed by 4 bases and 4 bases, with 16 bases remaining between them. Germline V gene data show CDR1 as SGHTA and CDR2 as FQGNSA. The CDR3 is 15 residues long. CDR3 loop: CASSSTGGVGTEAFF. CDR3 bases: TGTGCCAGCAGCTCAACGGGGGGGGTAGGCACTGAAGCTTTCTTT.

This clone has a single count. The CDR3 spells CASSRGQGANQPQHF. The CDR3, as DNA: TGTGCCAGCAGCCGGGGACAGGGGGCCAATCAGCCCCAGCATTTT. The V call is TRBV4-2, the J call TRBJ1-5; TRBD1 matches 12 bases. Germline assignment: CDR1 LGHNA and CDR2 YNFKEQ. The trim removed 4 bases at V and 3 bases at J, leaving 1 base unmatched. There are 15 residues in the CDR3.

The V and J genes are TRBV28 and TRBJ2-7; possibly TRBD2 for D (7 bases). CDR3 length: 15 residues. Germline V gene lookup returns CDR1 MDHEN and CDR2 SYDVKM. V was pared by 5 bases and J by 2 bases, with 16 bases between. CDR3 protein: CASSTGGGTTYEQYF. For the CDR3, the DNA is TGTGCCAGCAGTACCGGAGGGGGGACTACCTACGAGCAGTACTTC.

The chain has TRBV7-8 and TRBJ1-2, with unresolved D. The V gene lost 2 bases and the J gene lost 7 bases, with 11 bases spanning the gap. Germline assignment: CDR1 SGHVS and CDR2 FQNEAQ. The CDR3 has 13 amino acids. In DNA form, the CDR3 reads TGTGCCAGCAGCTTAAGGCCGTCAGTTGGCTACACCTTC. It encodes CASSLRPSVGYTF.